This paragraph covers one T cell receptor beta chain sequence. These data belong to a study of blood T cell repertoires in COVID-19. Across the study: From the United States, Italy and Spain came samples of acute and convalescent COVID-19.

The ends lost 1 base at V and 10 bases at J; junction bases unmatched: 14. Per germline, CDR1 MGHRA and CDR2 YSYEKL. This CDR3 has 17 amino acids. Repertoires were generated with immunoSEQ multiplex PCR, while TCRdb's copy carries only in-frame clones and drops some. The repertoire consists of roughly 320,000 clones, with around nine tenths occurring once and the leading ten covering 1% to 1.5%. The sequenced material came from peripheral blood. The chain is built from TRBV4-1 and TRBJ2-5, with 11 bases that match TRBD1. The source is a man aged 70-80 years with acute or convalescent COVID-19. The CDR3 reads CASSQGRGTGGEKSQYF. CDR3 sequence (DNA): TGCGCCAGCAGCCAAGGCCGGGGGACAGGGGGAGAGAAGAGCCAGTACTTC.